This TCR beta chain stems from a study of Tregs in tolerant kidney transplant recipients. Study context: The nonmyeloablative bone marrow transplants came from related graft donors, with transient mixed chimerism.

Some clones are missing from TCRdb's copy, which holds only in-frame ones; the method was immunoSEQ multiplex PCR. The sample lists more than 60,000 clones; around 90% were seen once. Regarding the study as a whole: The most relevant donor-specific Treg TCRbeta repertoire apparently came from expansion with activated donor B cells. No direct test of biological reproducibility was done here. Findings come from small patient numbers and require larger validation.

Turning to this clone: Its antigen is currently unknown.

The clonotype was recovered from a human donor who received a combined kidney and bone marrow transplant. The sample here was CD4+ T cells from blood, taken before the transplant.

CDR3 sequence (DNA): TGTGCCAGCAGCTTTACAGGGGCCAGGCGGAACAATGAGCAGTTCTTC. It specifies CASSFTGARRNNEQFF. The J gene is TRBJ2-1, the V gene TRBV11-2; 7 nucleotides align to TRBD1. Germline CDR1 SGHAT, CDR2 FQNNGV. Trimming cost V 3 bases and J 5 bases; bases outside gene matches: 10. This CDR3 region has 16 residues.